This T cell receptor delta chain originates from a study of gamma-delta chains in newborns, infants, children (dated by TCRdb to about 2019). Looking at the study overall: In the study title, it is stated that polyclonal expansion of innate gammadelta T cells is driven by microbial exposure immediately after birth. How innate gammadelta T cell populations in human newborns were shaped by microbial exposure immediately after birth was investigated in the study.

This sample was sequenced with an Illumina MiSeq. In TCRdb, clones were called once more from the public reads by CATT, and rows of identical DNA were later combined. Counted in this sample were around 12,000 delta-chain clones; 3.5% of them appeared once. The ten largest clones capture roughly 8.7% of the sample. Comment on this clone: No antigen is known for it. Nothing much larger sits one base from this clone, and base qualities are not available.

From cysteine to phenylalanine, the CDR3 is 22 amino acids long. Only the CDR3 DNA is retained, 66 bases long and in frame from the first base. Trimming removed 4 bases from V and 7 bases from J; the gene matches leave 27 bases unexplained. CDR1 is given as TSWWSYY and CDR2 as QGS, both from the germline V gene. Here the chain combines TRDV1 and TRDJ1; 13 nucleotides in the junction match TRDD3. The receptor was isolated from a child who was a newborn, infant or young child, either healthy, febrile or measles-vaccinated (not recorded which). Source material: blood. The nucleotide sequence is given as TGTGCTCTTGGGGCCTCGAAACCTTTGTACTGGGGGATACGCGGATTTGGTGGTAAACTCATCTTT. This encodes CALGASKPLYWGIRGFGGKLIF.